This T cell receptor (beta chain) was retrieved from a study of cytomegalovirus exposure and HLA in healthy donors. Study-wide points: Productive status was seen about 87% or about 30% of the time for most TCR beta V segments in an earlier analysis.

Sampled while nominally healthy, donors likely had unrecorded immune exposures. With regard to this clone: Antigen unknown.

Germline loops: CDR1 SGHAT, CDR2 FQNNGV. The CDR3 is 13 residues long. V lost 5 bases and J 5 bases, leaving 10 bases between the germline ends. The PCR ran on 60 Vbeta and 13 Jbeta primers. The method was immunoSEQ multiplex PCR; TCRdb's version includes in-frame clones alone and lacks a portion of them. The table records around 200,000 clones, 80% to 90% of them present only once. Material for sequencing was PBMCs. The receptor comes from a woman aged 25 to 45 in good health and CMV-seronegative. This sequence joins TRBV11-2 and TRBJ2-1; D ambiguous. CDR3 sequence: CASSETPDNEQFF. The CDR3 region has the DNA TGTGCCAGCAGCGAAACCCCAGACAATGAGCAGTTCTTC.